The rows below give T cell receptor beta chains drawn from one sample of a study of T cells after yellow fever vaccination. TCRdb re-derived calls from the 5' RACE reads in MiXCR, one entry per CDR3 protein. The sample shows about 330,000 distinct CDR3 sequences, around 7% of them seen only once. Sequencing was performed on PBMCs, taken more than 35 days after the first yellow fever vaccination. These receptor sequences come from a man younger than 30 who received the YFV17D yellow fever vaccine. The CDR3 runs from the conserved cysteine through the conserved F or W.

J gene,V gene,CDR3 protein
TRBJ1-2,TRBV7-2,CASSLGQGVSYGYTF
TRBJ2-5,TRBV12-5,CASGLGGGTGTTGETQYF
TRBJ2-2,TRBV6-2/TRBV6-3,CASSYVLDTGELFF
TRBJ2-2,TRBV7-3,CASSPGTNTGELFF
TRBJ2-7,TRBV19,CASSIAEAYEQHF
TRBJ2-1,TRBV12-3/TRBV12-4,CASSTRARIYNEQFF
TRBJ2-6,TRBV15,CATSRDVGSGANVLTF
TRBJ2-1,TRBV7-9,CASRSADEQFF
TRBJ2-5,TRBV29-1,CSVELSYFGTQYF
TRBJ2-1,TRBV19,CASGPQPSSYNEQFF
TRBJ1-2,TRBV5-1,CASSLGDGYPNYGYTF
TRBJ1-2,TRBV6-1,CASSPSEGTYGYTF
TRBJ2-5,TRBV7-9,CASSSGLETQYF
TRBJ1-1,TRBV20-1,CSARDEWSENTEAFF
TRBJ2-3,TRBV18,CASSPDGSGTDTQYF
TRBJ2-4,TRBV5-6,CASSRGLAGYLAKNIQYF